This T cell receptor beta chain was recovered during a study of shared clonotypes between healthy human individuals. Assay used: immunoSEQ multiplex PCR; TCRdb lists only in-frame clones, some missing. Altogether roughly 1,500,000 clones are present, 98% being singletons, with the ten largest covering approximately 0.4%. The CDR3 is 15 amino acids. CDR1 MNHEY and CDR2 SVGAGI come from the germline V gene. The junction had 8 bases not matched to a gene; V was cut back by 6 bases and J by 5 bases. The TCR was taken from a young man in good health. The rearrangement uses TRBV6-5 and TRBJ2-7, with TRBD1 identical over 12 bases. The sequencing sample was made of naive CD4+ T cells sorted from blood. Subset denoted: CD45RA+ positively selected. The CDR3 sequence is CASRAGDRGHDEQYF. For the CDR3, the DNA is TGTGCCAGCAGAGCGGGGGACAGGGGGCACGACGAGCAGTACTTC.